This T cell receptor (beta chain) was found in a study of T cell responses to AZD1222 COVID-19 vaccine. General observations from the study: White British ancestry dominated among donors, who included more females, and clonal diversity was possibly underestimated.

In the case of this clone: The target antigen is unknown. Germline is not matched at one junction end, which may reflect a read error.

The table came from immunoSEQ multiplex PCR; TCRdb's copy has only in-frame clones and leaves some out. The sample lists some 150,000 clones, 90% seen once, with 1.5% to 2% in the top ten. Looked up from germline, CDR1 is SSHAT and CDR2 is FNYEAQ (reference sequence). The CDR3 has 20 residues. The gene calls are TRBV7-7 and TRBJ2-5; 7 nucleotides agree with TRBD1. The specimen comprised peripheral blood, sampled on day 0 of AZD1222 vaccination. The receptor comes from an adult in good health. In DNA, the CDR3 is TGTGCTAGCAGCCCCGCCGCCGCAGGGGTCGATCTAGGGGGCCGAGAGACCCAGTACTTC. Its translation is CASSPAAAGVDLGGRETQYF.